These 2 T cell receptor beta chains were all obtained from the same sample, sequenced in a study of breast tumors, draining lymph nodes, adjacent tissues listed by TCRdb under 2016. Receptors were amplified or captured by multiplex PCR. Reads for this sample came from an Illumina HiSeq 2000. The public reads were reprocessed in TCRdb via fastp at Q25 and MiXCR, keeping in-frame beta chains. CDR3 protein duplicates are merged, each entry listing the most common genes and DNA. The sample profile shows some 170,000 distinct CDR3 sequences; 25% to 40% of them were found once. The ten largest account for approximately 3.9% of the sample. Lymph node samples came from the axillary draining lymph nodes of breast cancer patients. Material: axillary lymph node tissue. These receptors were taken from a female donor with breast cancer. Some clones in this sample may be carry-over from other donors' samples.

This clonotype has ten or more counts. J is TRBJ2-3 and V is TRBV5-6, with a weak D call TRBD2 (6 bases). The CDR3 extends over 14 amino acids. From germline, CDR1 is SGHDT and CDR2 YYEEEE. Trimming removed 4 bases from V and 2 bases from J, with 11 bases in between. In DNA form, the CDR3 reads TGTGCCAGCAGCCGGGACTTCTCCACAGATACGCAGTATTTT. This codes for CASSRDFSTDTQYF.

This clonotype came up many times. This rearrangement joins TRBV20-1 to TRBJ2-5, with TRBD2 as a possible D gene (6 bases). This CDR3 is built from 15 residues. V lost 5 bases, J lost 5 bases, and 21 bases lay in between. Germline CDR1 is DFQATT and CDR2 is SNEGSKA (reference sequence). CDR3 nucleotide sequence: TGCAGTGCTGGGGCGGATAGCGGTACTATGGAGACCCAGTACTTC. Translation gives CSAGADSGTMETQYF.